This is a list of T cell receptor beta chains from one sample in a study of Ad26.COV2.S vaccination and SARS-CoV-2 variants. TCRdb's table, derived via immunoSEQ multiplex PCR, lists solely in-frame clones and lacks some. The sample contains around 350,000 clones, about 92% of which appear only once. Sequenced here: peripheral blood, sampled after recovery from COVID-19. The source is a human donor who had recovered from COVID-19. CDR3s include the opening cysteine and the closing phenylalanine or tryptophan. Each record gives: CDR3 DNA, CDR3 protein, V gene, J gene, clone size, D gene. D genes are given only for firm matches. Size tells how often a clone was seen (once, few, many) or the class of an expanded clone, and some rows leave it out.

TGTGCCAGCAGCTTAAGGACAGGGCGCCAAGAGACCCAGTACTTC,CASSLRTGRQETQYF,TRBV11-1,TRBJ2-5,-,TRBD1
TGTGCCAGCAGCCGGGGCTCCTACGAGCAGTACTTC,CASSRGSYEQYF,TRBV3-1/TRBV3-2,TRBJ2-7,-,-
TGTGCCAGCAGTTACTCTCAGTCACCCCTCCACTTT,CASSYSQSPLHF,TRBV6-5,TRBJ1-6,-,-
TGTGCCATCAGTGAGCCCCTGGCGGGGGGCAATACTAGCACAGATACGCAGTATTTT,CAISEPLAGGNTSTDTQYF,TRBV10-3,TRBJ2-3,-,TRBD2
TGTGCCAGCAGCCGCTCTAGCGGGGAGGCTAATCAGCAGTACTTC,CASSRSSGEANQQYF,TRBV27,TRBJ2-7,-,TRBD2
TGTGCCAGCAGCCAAGTCAGCTACGAGCAGTACTTC,CASSQVSYEQYF,TRBV14,TRBJ2-7,-,-
TGCGCCAGCAGCCACCCTGGACAGGGAAAAGAAAAACTGTTTTTT,CASSHPGQGKEKLFF,TRBV4-1,TRBJ1-4,-,TRBD1
TGTGCCAGCAGCGTAGTGCCAGGGACGGTCGGGGAGCTGTTTTTT,CASSVVPGTVGELFF,TRBV9,TRBJ2-2,once,-
TGTGCCAGCAGCTTAGCGCAGGGGGGCTATGGCTACACCTTC,CASSLAQGGYGYTF,TRBV7-8,TRBJ1-2,-,TRBD1
TGTGCCAGTAGCACAGGGACCCATACCTCCTATGGCTACACCTTC,CASSTGTHTSYGYTF,TRBV19,TRBJ1-2,-,-
TGTGCCAGCAGCTTGGGGCAGGACCAAGAGACCCAGTACTTC,CASSLGQDQETQYF,TRBV5-6,TRBJ2-5,once,-
TGCGCCAGCAGCTTGGATGCGCCAGGGGGAGAGACCCAGTACTTC,CASSLDAPGGETQYF,TRBV5-1,TRBJ2-5,once,TRBD1
TGTGCCAGCAGCTTAGCCCCTGGAGTAGCGGGGGCCCGATTCGTATCCGATACGCAGTATTTT,CASSLAPGVAGARFVSDTQYF,TRBV7-2,TRBJ2-3,once,TRBD2
TGTGCCAGCAATTGGGAGGGGGGACCCTATGGCTACACCTTC,CASNWEGGPYGYTF,TRBV6-5,TRBJ1-2,-,-
TGTGCCAGCAGCGTACGGGGTCTTAATGAGCAGTTCTTC,CASSVRGLNEQFF,TRBV9,TRBJ2-1,-,-
TGTGCCAGCAGTGAATCCCGGACCGCTAGGTGGGATACGCAGTATTTT,CASSESRTARWDTQYF,TRBV2,TRBJ2-3,-,-
TGTGCCACCAGTGACGTAGGAGGGAAAGATACGCAGTATTTT,CATSDVGGKDTQYF,TRBV24-1,TRBJ2-3,-,-
TGTGCCAGCAGTTCGCCTAGCGGCAAAAAGGAGACCCAGTACTTC,CASSSPSGKKETQYF,TRBV27,TRBJ2-5,-,TRBD2
TGTGCCAGCAGCTTAGAAGTCTCTGGGGCCAACGTCCTGACTTTC,CASSLEVSGANVLTF,TRBV7-6,TRBJ2-6,-,-
TGCGCCAGCAGTGTCGGGGGAACAGATACGCAGTATTTT,CASSVGGTDTQYF,TRBV10-2,TRBJ2-3,-,-
TGCGCCAGCAGTGAATCCGGGACAGGGGGCGACTATGGCTACACCTTC,CASSESGTGGDYGYTF,TRBV10-2,TRBJ1-2,-,TRBD1
TGTGCCAGCAGCGGCGACAGGGCTGGCTACACCTTC,CASSGDRAGYTF,TRBV11-2,TRBJ1-2,few,TRBD1
TGTGCCAGCAGCCGACAGGGGATGGATGGCTACACCTTC,CASSRQGMDGYTF,TRBV5-4,TRBJ1-2,-,TRBD1
TGTGCTAGTGGTTCGGGACAGATTGACACTGAAGCTTTCTTT,CASGSGQIDTEAFF,TRBV12-5,TRBJ1-1,-,TRBD1
TGTGCCAGCAGCTTAGCGATACTAGCGGAAGAGACCCAGTACTTC,CASSLAILAEETQYF,TRBV7-9,TRBJ2-5,-,TRBD2
TGTGCCAGCACCAAAGACGGTCGTAACTATGGCTACACCTTC,CASTKDGRNYGYTF,TRBV6-5,TRBJ1-2,-,-
TGTGCCAGCAGCTTGTTGGGAGCGGTTGGGACTGAAGCTTTCTTT,CASSLLGAVGTEAFF,TRBV5-4,TRBJ1-1,-,-
TGTGCCAGCAGCTTAGGGGGGAGCCCTAACTATGGCTACACCTTC,CASSLGGSPNYGYTF,TRBV7-9,TRBJ1-2,-,-
TGTGCCAGCAGTGTTGGGTTGTCCTACGAGCAGTACTTC,CASSVGLSYEQYF,TRBV2,TRBJ2-7,-,-
TGTGCCAGCTCACCCCCCGGCGGATATGGCTACACCTTC,CASSPPGGYGYTF,TRBV18,TRBJ1-2,-,-
TGTGCCAGCAGCCTCCGCGGGACCGGCACTGAAGCTTTCTTT,CASSLRGTGTEAFF,TRBV11-2,TRBJ1-1,-,-
TGTGCCAGCAGTTACTATGGAGAGGCGAACACTGAAGCTTTCTTT,CASSYYGEANTEAFF,TRBV6-5,TRBJ1-1,-,-
TGTGCCAGCGCTTGGGGACAGGGGTATTATGGCTACACCTTC,CASAWGQGYYGYTF,TRBV27,TRBJ1-2,-,TRBD1
TGTGCCAGCAGTGAAGCTCCCATCCGGGCCAGTCGAAACACCATATATTTT,CASSEAPIRASRNTIYF,TRBV6-1,TRBJ1-3,-,-
TGTGCCACCGCTATCGGACGGCCTGTCGACGAGCAGTACTTC,CATAIGRPVDEQYF,TRBV24-1,TRBJ2-7,-,-
TGTGCCAGCAGCCGACAGGGGACTTCCTCTAACTATGGCTACACCTTC,CASSRQGTSSNYGYTF,TRBV9,TRBJ1-2,-,TRBD1
TGTGCCAGCAGCTTAGAACACCCTTTAACCACAGGGGGCTTGCACTATGGCTACACCTTC,CASSLEHPLTTGGLHYGYTF,TRBV11-3,TRBJ1-2,-,TRBD1
TGTGCCAGCAGCTTAGCGGCCTATAATTCACCCCTCCACTTT,CASSLAAYNSPLHF,TRBV7-9,TRBJ1-6,-,-
TGTGCCAGCAGGAGGGACAGGGAAGGGAACTATGGCTACACCTTC,CASRRDREGNYGYTF,TRBV6-5,TRBJ1-2,-,TRBD1
TGTGCCAGCAGGCTGATGTCACCCCTCCACTTT,CASRLMSPLHF,TRBV2,TRBJ1-6,-,-
TGTGCCAGCAGCTTAGGTCCTGGGGGGAACACTGAAGCTTTCTTT,CASSLGPGGNTEAFF,TRBV7-9,TRBJ1-1,-,-
TGTGCCAGCAGCTTAGCCCCTGACGGCACGAGGACCCAGTACTTC,CASSLAPDGTRTQYF,TRBV7-9,TRBJ2-5,once,-